This TCR beta chain originates from a study of cytotoxic CD8 clonotypes in ibrutinib-treated CLL. Across the whole study: By median roughly 74 months, approximately twelve had progressed and about 15 stayed remitted; responses had been 2 complete and around 25 partial.

Points from the study as a whole: Clonality measured at baseline exceeded age-matched healthy donors, tracking circulating CD8+ T-cell counts. Public clonotypes were uncommon and contracted or stayed stable on treatment. Clonality climbed at ibrutinib response, then dropped toward baseline at progression.

This clone turned up a few times. Its antigen is not known. This CDR3 region has 14 residues. Germline loops: CDR1 KGHSH, CDR2 LQKENI. Germline trimming cut 6 bases from V and 6 bases from J; bases unmatched to any gene: 8. Using immunoSEQ multiplex PCR, the repertoire was profiled, and TCRdb retains in-frame clones only, with some absent. The sample carries roughly 160,000 clones, roughly four fifths recorded once. V gene TRBV18 combines with J gene TRBJ1-5; TRBD1 aligns across 7 bases. Material: PBMCs, obtained after 24 months of ibrutinib treatment. The source of this sequence is a human donor with chronic lymphocytic leukemia. CDR3 sequence reads: CASSSRGSGQPQHF. In DNA, the CDR3 is TGTGCCAGCTCGTCCAGGGGGAGTGGTCAGCCCCAGCATTTT.